The entry below gives a single TCR beta chain sequence along with its context. Its antigen remains unidentified. Primers: 60 Vbeta forward and 13 Jbeta reverse. Profiling relied on immunoSEQ multiplex PCR, and the TCRdb table lists in-frame clones only, not all of them. This sample yields some 250,000 clones, of which over 70% are seen a single time; roughly 7.4% belongs to the top ten. These data are taken from a study of cytomegalovirus exposure and HLA in healthy donors. The study, taken as a whole, reports: Data from an earlier analysis indicated that most TCR beta V segments were productive either about 90% or about 30% of the time.

Germline-derived CDR1 and CDR2 are SGHRS and YFSETQ. This CDR3 spans 14 amino acids. The V gene end was trimmed by 4 bases and the J gene end by 4 bases; junction bases not matched to a gene: 4. The sample comprised PBMCs. The V and J genes are TRBV5-1 and TRBJ1-2; 10 nucleotides agree with TRBD1. The receptor was derived from a woman in her fifties or sixties in good health and CMV-seropositive. The CDR3 here is CASSRDRGVYGYTF. Here the CDR3 DNA reads TGCGCCAGCAGCCGGGACAGGGGCGTCTATGGCTACACCTTC.